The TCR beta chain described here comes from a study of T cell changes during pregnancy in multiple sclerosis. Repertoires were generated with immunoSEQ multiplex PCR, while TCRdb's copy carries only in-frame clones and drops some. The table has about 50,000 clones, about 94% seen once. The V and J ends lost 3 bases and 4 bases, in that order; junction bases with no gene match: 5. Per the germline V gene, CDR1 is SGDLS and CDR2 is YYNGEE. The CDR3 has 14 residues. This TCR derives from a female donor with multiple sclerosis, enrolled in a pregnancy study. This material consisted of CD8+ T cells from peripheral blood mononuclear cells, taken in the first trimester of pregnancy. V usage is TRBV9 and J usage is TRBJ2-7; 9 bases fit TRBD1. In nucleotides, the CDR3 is TGTGCCAGCAGCGGATACGGGACAGGGTACGAGCAGTACTTC. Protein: CASSGYGTGYEQYF.